This TCR beta chain comes out of a study of shared clonotypes between healthy human individuals. This CDR3 region has 14 residues. Per the germline V gene, CDR1 is LNHDA and CDR2 is SQIVND (reference sequence). Trimming at V came to 6 bases and at J to 0 bases, leaving 5 bases not matched to a gene. Details on this clone: What it binds is unknown.

It was at deep level that the assay was run. Generated by immunoSEQ multiplex PCR, the TCRdb table keeps only in-frame clones and is missing some. The sample includes more than 1 million clones, about four fifths seen only once; the top ten take more than 0.45%. Study-level findings and limits: Compared with clonotypes that all four donors shared, non-shared clonotypes had lower generation probabilities.

The chain links TRBV19 to TRBJ2-7, with 7 bases that match TRBD1. Sequencing used memory CD4+ T cells from PBMCs. The subset: CD45RA-negative fraction. The clonotype was recovered from a man aged 18 to 30 in good health. Some clones in this sample may be carry-over from other donors' samples. This chain's CDR3 is CASRDRMSSYEQYF. The CDR3 DNA reads TGTGCCAGTAGGGACAGGATGAGCTCCTACGAGCAGTACTTC.